This TCR beta chain was profiled in a study of cytomegalovirus exposure and HLA in healthy donors. V lost 3 bases and J 6 bases, leaving 9 bases between the germline ends. There are 13 residues in the CDR3. The germline gives CDR1 SEHNR, CDR2 FQNEAQ (reference sequence). PCR was performed using 60 Vbeta and 13 Jbeta primers. The repertoire was sequenced with immunoSEQ multiplex PCR; TCRdb's copy has only in-frame clones and lacks some. The table shows about 110,000 clones, with over 15% occurring only once. Only a few counts were recorded for this clone. The sequenced sample was PBMCs. This sequence originates from a woman younger than 35 in good health and CMV-seronegative. The chain is built from TRBV7-9 and TRBJ1-5; weak D call: TRBD1 (6 bases). The CDR3 sequence is CASSFGQLQPQHF. The CDR3 region has the DNA TGTGCCAGCAGCTTTGGACAGCTTCAGCCCCAGCATTTT.